Following are 14 T cell receptor beta chains from one sample sequenced in a study of blood T cell repertoires in COVID-19. The repertoire was sequenced with immunoSEQ multiplex PCR; TCRdb's copy has only in-frame clones and lacks some. The sample holds about 260,000 clones, around 86% seen once. Sequencing was carried out using peripheral blood. The receptor source for this set is a woman aged 60-70 years with COVID-19, enrolled during active disease.

V usage is TRBV28 and J usage is TRBJ2-6; weak D call: TRBD1 (6 bases). V was cut by 10 bases and J by 0 bases, with 22 bases left in between. CDR3 length: 18 residues. The germline gives CDR1 MDHEN, CDR2 SYDVKM. CDR3 nucleotide sequence: TGTGCCATCCGGTCGGGTCAGGGGCCCGACTCTGGGGCCAACGTCCTGACTTTC. Translated: CAIRSGQGPDSGANVLTF.

The chain joins TRBV7-2 to TRBJ2-7, with D tentatively TRBD1 (5 bases). This CDR3 has 13 amino acids. Trimming cost V 2 bases and J 0 bases, with 5 bases left between them. Germline CDR1 and CDR2: SGHTA and FQGNSA. The CDR3 reads CASSLRGSYEQYF. The CDR3 DNA follows: TGTGCCAGCAGCTTAAGGGGCTCCTACGAGCAGTACTTC.

V is TRBV28 and J is TRBJ2-7, with D maybe TRBD2 (5 bases). The CDR3 is made up of 13 amino acids. Germline V gene lookup returns CDR1 MDHEN and CDR2 SYDVKM. V was clipped by 2 bases and J by 6 bases, with 11 bases between them. This CDR3 reads CASSLRSAGEQYF. In DNA form, the CDR3 reads TGTGCCAGCAGTTTACGATCTGCGGGCGAGCAGTACTTC.

This chain uses TRBV28 with TRBJ2-2; 10 positions agree with TRBD2. The CDR3 totals 20 residues. Germline V CDR1 and CDR2: MDHEN, SYDVKM. The junction had 13 bases not matched to a gene; V was cut back by 3 bases and J by 0 bases. The CDR3 loop is CASSFPSGRGNSANTGELFF. The CDR3 DNA sequence: TGTGCCAGCAGTTTCCCTAGCGGGAGAGGGAACTCGGCGAACACCGGGGAGCTGTTTTTT.

The chain couples TRBV15 to TRBJ2-7; TRBD2 matches at 9 bases. The germline V gene has CDR1 LNHNV and CDR2 YYDKDF (reference sequence). The CDR3 totals 17 residues. V lost 0 bases, J lost 4 bases, and 10 bases stayed unmatched. CDR3 bases: TGTGCCACCAGCAGAGATCCGCCTAGCGGGACTTATTACGAGCAGTACTTC. It yields the protein CATSRDPPSGTYYEQYF.

This clone occurred once. The DNA of the CDR3 is TGTGCCTGGAGTACAGGGGGCGAGTGGGTTTCCGGGGAGCTGTTTTTT. Its translation is CAWSTGGEWVSGELFF. The V gene is TRBV30, the J gene TRBJ2-2, with TRBD1 matching over 9 bases. This CDR3 comprises 16 residues. Per germline, CDR1 GTSNPN and CDR2 SVGIG (reference sequence). V shed 2 bases and J 6 bases; nucleotides not matched to a gene: 10.

This chain uses TRBV5-6 with TRBJ2-1, with a possible D match to TRBD1 (6 bases). Trimming left V 0 bases short and J 7 bases short, with 14 bases between. There are 15 residues in the CDR3. The germline V gene has CDR1 SGHDT and CDR2 YYEEEE. The CDR3 loop is CASSLGGGASNEQFF. In DNA, the CDR3 is TGTGCCAGCAGCTTGGGAGGGGGAGCTTCTAATGAGCAGTTCTTC.

The chain links TRBV6-2 or TRBV6-3 to TRBJ2-3; a possible D gene is TRBD2 (5 bases). V gave up 2 bases and J gave up 8 bases, with 8 bases separating them. Per the germline V gene, CDR1 is MNHEY and CDR2 is SVGEGT. This CDR3 is 12 amino acids long. CDR3: CASSYDGGTQYF. CDR3 sequence (DNA): TGTGCCAGCAGTTACGATGGAGGTACGCAGTATTTT.

The chain carries TRBV5-1 and TRBJ2-7; 8 bases are shared with TRBD1. This CDR3 has 13 amino acids. J lost 6 bases, V lost 4 bases, and 6 bases had no gene match. Germline lookup yields CDR1 SGHRS and CDR2 YFSETQ. The CDR3 protein is CASSNRQGIEQYF. DNA for the CDR3: TGCGCCAGCAGCAACAGACAGGGGATCGAGCAGTACTTC.

This sequence joins TRBV5-1 and TRBJ1-1; D is possibly TRBD1 (5 bases). V gave up 4 bases and J gave up 5 bases, with 18 bases separating them. This CDR3 spans 15 amino acids. Germline loops: CDR1 SGHRS, CDR2 YFSETQ. CDR3 bases: TGCGCCAGCAGCCGGGAATGGTTGGGGGGTACTGAAGCTTTCTTT. Translating gives CASSREWLGGTEAFF.

This clone came up once. The chain links TRBV7-8 to TRBJ1-5; no clear D. The germline V and J ends were trimmed by 1 base and 4 bases, with 14 bases remaining between them. Germline assignment: CDR1 SGHVS and CDR2 FQNEAQ. This CDR3 contains 16 residues. Written as DNA, the CDR3 is TGTGCCAGCAGCTTAGTCGGCAACGACTGGAATCAGCCCCAGCATTTT. Translating gives CASSLVGNDWNQPQHF.

This chain links TRBV19 with TRBJ1-2; TRBD1 is a possible D gene (5 bases). This CDR3 contains 14 residues. Germline CDR1 reads LNHDA; CDR2 reads SQIVND (reference sequence). Deletions cut 6 bases from V and 3 bases from J, with 14 bases between. The CDR3 nucleotides read TGTGCCAGTAGGAAAGGGGTATTTGACTATGGCTACACCTTC. Encoded protein: CASRKGVFDYGYTF.

V and J are TRBV15 and TRBJ2-1; 7 nucleotides line up with TRBD2. The length of the CDR3 is 15 residues. Per germline, CDR1 LNHNV and CDR2 YYDKDF (reference sequence). J was trimmed by 6 bases and V by 3 bases; bases with no gene match: 8. CDR3 residues: CATSRPAGLANEQFF. CDR3 coding DNA: TGTGCCACCAGCAGGCCAGCGGGATTGGCCAATGAGCAGTTCTTC.

This rearrangement joins TRBV4-3 to TRBJ2-1, with D perhaps TRBD2 (5 bases). This CDR3 is built from 18 residues. The ends were cut back, 4 bases at V and 6 bases at J, with 25 bases in the middle. Germline loops: CDR1 LGHNA, CDR2 YSLEER. CDR3 coding DNA: TGCGCCAGCAGCCCCAGAACGGGGAGACCTACTTCGGGCAATGAGCAGTTCTTC. This sequence encodes CASSPRTGRPTSGNEQFF.